One TCR beta chain is described in this entry. Clones were read by immunoSEQ multiplex PCR, and TCRdb kept only the in-frame ones, dropping some. The sample yields more than 200,000 clones, more than 75% seen once. The V gene's germline CDR1 is MNHEY and CDR2 SVGAGI. V lost 10 bases to trimming and J lost 1 base, with 19 bases between them. This CDR3 region has 15 residues. This sample is part of a study of blood T cell repertoires in COVID-19. The sequence came from a woman between 55 and 75 years old with COVID-19, enrolled during active disease. V gene TRBV6-5 combines with J gene TRBJ1-1, with a tentative D call TRBD1 (5 bases). Source material: peripheral blood. CDR3 residues: CATRRGGVGNTEAFF. In DNA, the CDR3 is TGTGCCACCCGCCGGGGGGGAGTAGGGAACACTGAAGCTTTCTTT.